Following are 23 T cell receptor beta chains from one sample sequenced in a study of response to subunit inactivated influenza vaccine (dated by TCRdb to the late 2010s). Receptors were amplified or captured by RT-PCR. Sequencing used an Illumina HiSeq 2500. TCRdb took the public reads, trimmed them with fastp at Q25, ran MiXCR for clone calling and kept in-frame beta chains. Entries that share a CDR3 protein sequence are merged under the most common genes and DNA. Present in this sample are 700,000 to 900,000 distinct CDR3 sequences, over 20% of which were seen just once. The ten biggest clones cover around 9.6% of the sample. Sample: PBMCs from blood, taken more than 4 days after vaccination. The receptors stem from a man in his fifties or sixties who received an inactivated influenza vaccine. Donor details come from another sample of the same person, matched by shared clones.

This chain uses TRBV7-9 with TRBJ2-7; D possibly corresponds to TRBD1 (6 bases). This CDR3 region has 13 residues. Per germline, CDR1 SEHNR and CDR2 FQNEAQ (reference sequence). Between the trimmed V and J ends, which lost 3 bases and 7 bases, there was a span of 13 bases. CDR3 nucleotide sequence: TGTGCCAGCAGCTTGGAAAACAGGGAAGAGCAGTACTTC. This translates into CASSLENREEQYF.

This clonotype appeared a few times. The CDR3 loop reads CASSRPGSQQYF. The CDR3 nucleotides are TGTGCCAGCAGTCGGCCCGGTTCCCAGCAGTACTTC. The chain has TRBV12-3 or TRBV12-4 and TRBJ2-7; D uncertain. This CDR3 contains 12 residues. V dropped 5 bases and J dropped 8 bases, with 13 bases sitting between them.

The chain links TRBV12-3 or TRBV12-4 to TRBJ2-1; D is ambiguous. V lost 0 bases, J lost 9 bases, and 15 bases lay in between. The CDR3 consists of 15 residues. As DNA, the CDR3 is TGTGCCAGCAGTTTAGCAGGGCTATCTCTAATTGAGCAGTTCTTC. Its translation: CASSLAGLSLIEQFF.

The chain links TRBV4-2 to TRBJ2-3; D is unresolved. V lost 5 bases to trimming and J lost 2 bases, with 8 bases between them. CDR3 length: 13 amino acids. Germline V CDR1 and CDR2: LGHNA, YNFKEQ. CDR3 nucleotides: TGTGCCAGCAGCATCCACGCCACAGATACGCAGTATTTT. This sequence encodes CASSIHATDTQYF.

This clonotype was counted a few times. The rearrangement links TRBV20-1 to TRBJ2-4; D call uncertain. V gave up 2 bases and J gave up 7 bases, with 12 bases separating them. Germline-derived CDR1 and CDR2 are DFQATT and SNEGSKA (reference sequence). This CDR3 region has 13 residues. The CDR3 here is CSARSGYGNIQYF. CDR3 bases: TGCAGTGCTAGATCTGGGTATGGGAACATTCAGTACTTC.

The rearrangement uses TRBV6-1 and TRBJ1-6; D is perhaps TRBD1 (5 bases). The CDR3 contains 13 residues. From germline, CDR1 is MNHNS and CDR2 SASEGT. V dropped 7 bases and J dropped 8 bases, with 12 bases sitting between them. The CDR3 region is CASKWGVDSPLHF. DNA for the CDR3: TGTGCCAGCAAGTGGGGGGTTGATTCACCCCTCCACTTT.

The chain recombines TRBV25-1 with TRBJ2-1, with a tentative D call TRBD2 (6 bases). Germline lookup yields CDR1 MGHDK and CDR2 SYGVNS. CDR3 length equals 15 residues. Trimming stripped 5 bases from V and 8 bases from J, with 19 bases between. The CDR3 reads CASSLTRGIVDEQFF. The CDR3 nucleotides are TGTGCCAGCAGTCTCACGCGGGGTATCGTCGATGAGCAGTTCTTC. Complete variable domain (other parts from reference TRBV25-1 and TRBJ2-1): EADIYQTPRYLVIGTGKKITLECSQTMGHDKMYWYQQDPGMELHLIHYSYGVNSTEKGDLSSESTVSRIRTEHFPLTLESARPSHTSQYLCASSLTRGIVDEQFFGPGTRLTVL.

This clonotype showed up many times. The V and J genes are TRBV11-2 and TRBJ2-7; 9 bases agree with TRBD2. With 0 bases clipped from V and 3 bases from J, the junction kept 12 bases outside the gene matches. The germline CDR1 and CDR2 sequences are SGHAT and FQNNGV. This CDR3 is 18 amino acids long. CDR3 nucleotide sequence: TGTGCCAGCAGCTTAGAACGGTCAAGAGCGGGGGGCCTCTACGAGCAGTACTTC. As protein: CASSLERSRAGGLYEQYF.

The chain combines TRBV11-3 with TRBJ2-1; D is uncertain. V dropped 5 bases and J dropped 6 bases, with 14 bases sitting between them. Germline V gene lookup returns CDR1 SGHNT and CDR2 YENEEA. The CDR3 has 14 amino acids. CDR3 protein: CASSKEGLGNEQFF. CDR3 in DNA: TGTGCCAGCAGCAAAGAAGGGTTAGGCAATGAGCAGTTCTTC.

DNA of the CDR3: TGTGCCAGCAGTTTCGTAGGGGTGAATGAAAAACTGTTTTTT. Translated, it gives CASSFVGVNEKLFF. The chain recombines TRBV27 with TRBJ1-4; maybe TRBD1 (5 bases). Trimming cost V 3 bases and J 5 bases, with 10 bases left between them. The CDR3 loop spans 14 amino acids. CDR1 and CDR2 from the germline V gene are MNHEY and SMNVEV (reference sequence).

The gene calls are TRBV14 and TRBJ1-6; D call uncertain. CDR1 and CDR2 (germline): SGHDN, FVKESK. Trimming shortened V by 1 base and J by 13 bases, and 8 bases separated the two germline ends. The CDR3 is made up of 12 amino acids. CDR3 residues: CASSQVEVPLHF. In DNA, the CDR3 is TGTGCCAGCAGCCAAGTCGAGGTCCCCCTCCACTTT.

The genes are TRBV7-8 and TRBJ2-5; no reliable D call. Germline-derived CDR1 and CDR2 are SGHVS and FQNEAQ. V lost 5 bases to trimming and J lost 5 bases, with 9 bases between them. CDR3 size: 12 residues. The CDR3 protein is CASSIFGETQYF. In DNA form, the CDR3 reads TGTGCCAGCAGCATATTCGGGGAGACCCAGTACTTC.

The V and J genes are TRBV10-1 and TRBJ2-2; the D gene could be TRBD1 or TRBD2 (6 bases each). The CDR3 is 12 residues long. Germline V gene sequence: CDR1 WNHNN, CDR2 SYGVQD (reference sequence). This CDR3 is CYRGPETGELFF. The CDR3 region has the DNA TGCTATCGGGGGCCGGAAACCGGGGAGCTGTTTTTT.

The genes are TRBV7-2 and TRBJ1-5; D remains unclear. Germline loops: CDR1 SGHTA, CDR2 FQGNSA. With 0 bases removed from V and 9 bases from J, the gap between germline ends came to 12 bases. The CDR3 loop spans 14 amino acids. CDR3 sequence (DNA): TGTGCCAGCAGCTTAGCGGGAGGGCCCCGGCCCCAGCATTTT. Translated: CASSLAGGPRPQHF.

V is TRBV20-1 and J is TRBJ2-7; the match to TRBD2 covers 14 bases. This CDR3 spans 16 amino acids. CDR1 is DFQATT, CDR2 SNEGSKA, per germline (reference sequence). J gave up 4 bases and V 4 bases, and 9 bases lay outside the gene matches. The CDR3 reads CSAKGTGLAGVYEQYF. CDR3 coding DNA: TGCAGTGCTAAAGGAACGGGACTAGCGGGAGTGTACGAGCAGTACTTC.

The rearrangement links TRBV20-1 to TRBJ2-7; D may be TRBD1 or TRBD2 (6 bases each). Germline V gives CDR1 DFQATT, CDR2 SNEGSKA (reference sequence). Trimming removed 5 bases from V and 6 bases from J, with 11 bases in between. The CDR3 is 11 amino acids. In DNA form, the CDR3 reads TGCAGTGCTGGAGGGACACCCGAGCAGTACTTC. Translating it yields CSAGGTPEQYF.

This clonotype was detected a few times. This chain connects TRBV12-5 to TRBJ1-2; 8 bases are shared with TRBD1. With V trimmed by 1 base and J by 4 bases, 8 bases remained unmatched. Germline V gene lookup returns CDR1 LGHNT and CDR2 FRNRAP. CDR3 length equals 16 residues. The CDR3 region is CASGLGGQGLVYGYTF. CDR3 DNA sequence: TGTGCTAGTGGTTTGGGAGGACAGGGATTAGTCTATGGCTACACCTTC.

This clonotype was detected only a few times. V gene TRBV10-3 combines with J gene TRBJ2-2, with D perhaps matching TRBD1 (6 bases). CDR3 length: 14 residues. Germline CDR1 and CDR2: ENHRY and SYGVKD. The germline V and J ends were trimmed by 2 bases and 5 bases, with 9 bases remaining between them. The CDR3 region has the DNA TGTGCCATCAGTGAGCACACAGGGACCGGGGAGCTGTTTTTT. It is translated as CAISEHTGTGELFF.

V and J are TRBV5-1 and TRBJ2-7; 8 nucleotides align to TRBD2. The J segment lost 1 base and the V segment lost 0 bases, leaving 6 bases of the junction unmatched. CDR3 length: 16 residues. The germline V gene has CDR1 SGHRS and CDR2 YFSETQ. CDR3: CASSLAGGRISYEQYF. DNA of the CDR3: TGCGCCAGCAGCTTGGCCGGCGGGAGGATTTCCTACGAGCAGTACTTC.

CDR3 protein: CASSLGIAGRGTDTQYF. Here the CDR3 DNA reads TGTGCCAGCAGCTTAGGAATAGCGGGAAGGGGAACAGATACGCAGTATTTT. The chain couples TRBV7-6 to TRBJ2-3, with 8 bases matching TRBD2. The trim removed 1 base at V and 3 bases at J, leaving 9 bases unmatched. CDR1 SGHVS and CDR2 FNYEAQ come from the germline V gene. This CDR3 spans 17 amino acids.

This clonotype appeared a single time. The chain is built from TRBV6-1 and TRBJ2-3; D gene unclear. The CDR3 extends over 15 amino acids. Trimming shortened V by 6 bases and J by 5 bases, and 18 bases separated the two germline ends. Germline-derived CDR1 and CDR2 are MNHNS and SASEGT. Written as DNA, the CDR3 is TGTGCCAGCAGCTCCCTTCTGGGTGGTGGAGATACGCAGTATTTT. Residues: CASSSLLGGGDTQYF.

As to this clonotype: Since a much larger clone is just one base distant, this may be a read error. The rearrangement uses TRBV5-1 and TRBJ2-7, with D perhaps given as TRBD1 or TRBD2 (5 bases each). V was shortened by 5 bases and J by 7 bases, with 19 bases between the two germline ends. The CDR3 loop spans 14 amino acids. The germline V gene has CDR1 SGHRS and CDR2 YFSETQ. The CDR3, as DNA: TGCGCCAGCAGTCTGGGACCAGGGACCCCGGAGCAGTACTTC. Translating it yields CASSLGPGTPEQYF.

In its sample, this clonotype was seen a few times. This chain links TRBV5-6 with TRBJ2-4; no clear D. The CDR3 has 14 amino acids. V lost 2 bases to trimming and J lost 0 bases, with 6 bases between them. Germline CDR1 reads SGHDT; CDR2 reads YYEEEE. The CDR3 nucleotides are TGTGCCAGCAGCTTCAGTCTAGCCAAAAACATTCAGTACTTC. It codes for CASSFSLAKNIQYF. Full variable domain (missing parts from reference TRBV5-6 and TRBJ2-4): DAGVTQSPTHLIKTRGQQVTLRCSPKSGHDTVSWYQQALGQGPQFIFQYYEEEERQRGNFPDRFSGHQFPNYSSELNVNALLLGDSALYLCASSFSLAKNIQYFGAGTRLSVL.